The entry below describes one T cell receptor (beta chain). Its cognate antigen is unknown. The investigators split CD4+ cells into a CD45RA+ naive subset and a CD45RA-negative memory subset. V shed 1 base and J shed 1 base, with 11 bases lying between them. Germline V gene data show CDR1 as GTSNPN and CDR2 as SVGIG (reference sequence). This CDR3 has 15 residues. The data are from a study of shared clonotypes between healthy human individuals. Study overall: For every donor, three CD4 naive, three CD4 memory, two CD8 naive and one CD8 memory plates were used.

Study results and caveats: Non-shared clonotypes displayed generation probabilities falling below those of clonotypes present in all four donors.

In the authors' methods: Owing to the provision of junction-only sequences devoid of quality scores by immunoSEQ, filtering differed. The protocol was immunoSEQ multiplex PCR, while the TCRdb copy is restricted to in-frame clones and leaves out a portion. Clonal size and the V and J genes are those of that table, whereas D and trimming came from the DNA. The sample carries approximately 1,500,000 clones, more than 95% recorded once. The clonotype originates from a man aged 25-45 years in good health. This chain connects TRBV30 to TRBJ2-1, with a tentative D call TRBD1 (5 bases). The sample comprised naive CD4+ T cells sorted from blood. Subset defined: CD45RA+ positively selected. The chain's CDR3 is CAWSGGRGSYNEQFF. The CDR3 DNA sequence: TGTGCCTGGAGTGGGGGAAGGGGTTCCTACAATGAGCAGTTCTTC.